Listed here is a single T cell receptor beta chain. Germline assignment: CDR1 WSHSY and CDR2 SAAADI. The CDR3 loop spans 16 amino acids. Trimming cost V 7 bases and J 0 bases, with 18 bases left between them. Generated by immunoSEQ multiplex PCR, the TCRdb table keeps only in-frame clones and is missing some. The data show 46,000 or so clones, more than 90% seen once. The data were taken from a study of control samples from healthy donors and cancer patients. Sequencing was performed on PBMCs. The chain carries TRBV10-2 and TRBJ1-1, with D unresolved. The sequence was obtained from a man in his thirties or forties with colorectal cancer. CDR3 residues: CASIQDETELNTEAFF. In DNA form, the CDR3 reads TGCGCCAGCATTCAGGATGAGACGGAATTGAACACTGAAGCTTTCTTT.